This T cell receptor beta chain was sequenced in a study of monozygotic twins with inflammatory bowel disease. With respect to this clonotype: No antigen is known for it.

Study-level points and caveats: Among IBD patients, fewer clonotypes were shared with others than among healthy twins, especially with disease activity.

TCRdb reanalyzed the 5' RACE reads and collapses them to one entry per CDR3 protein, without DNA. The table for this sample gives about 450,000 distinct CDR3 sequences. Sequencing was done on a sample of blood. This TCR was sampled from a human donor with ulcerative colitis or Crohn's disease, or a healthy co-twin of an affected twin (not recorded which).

CDR3 in amino acids: CSVERQQYTGELFF. The chain carries TRBV29-1 and TRBJ2-2. CDR3 length: 14 residues. Germline-derived CDR1 and CDR2 are SQVTM and ANQGSEA.